The rows below give T cell receptor beta chains drawn from one sample of a study of blood T cells in healthy people across ages. One entry per CDR3 protein results from TCRdb running MiXCR on the 5' RACE reads. The sample lists about 690,000 distinct CDR3 sequences, around 38% seen once, with approximately 29% in the top ten. Sequencing input: blood. Every receptor here comes from a man older than 75 in good health. Each CDR3 is given without its conserved first and last residue. The order of the fields is clone size, J gene, V gene, CDR3 protein. Clone size is given for some rows only: seen once, a few or many times, or a class if the clone is expanded.

clone_size: NA
j_call: TRBJ2-1
v_call: TRBV5-6
cdr3_aa: ARSLAPTGNSYEQF

clone_size: NA
j_call: TRBJ1-2
v_call: TRBV27
cdr3_aa: ASRPQGFDMGNYGYT

clone_size: NA
j_call: TRBJ2-1
v_call: TRBV4-2
cdr3_aa: ASSRGLAGVSYNEQF

clone_size: NA
j_call: TRBJ2-5
v_call: TRBV29-1
cdr3_aa: SVAVGTGETQY

clone_size: NA
j_call: TRBJ2-1
v_call: TRBV21-1
cdr3_aa: ASSPNTGYNEQF

clone_size: NA
j_call: TRBJ1-2
v_call: TRBV7-2
cdr3_aa: ASSLASGRAYGYT

clone_size: NA
j_call: NA
v_call: TRBV21-1
cdr3_aa: ASSKKPGLAYNEQY

clone_size: few
j_call: TRBJ2-7
v_call: TRBV15
cdr3_aa: ATSRDSGPYEQY

clone_size: few
j_call: TRBJ2-3
v_call: TRBV20-1
cdr3_aa: SASRASDTQY

clone_size: NA
j_call: TRBJ2-2
v_call: TRBV7-6
cdr3_aa: ASSLGQGGGELF

clone_size: NA
j_call: TRBJ2-5
v_call: TRBV24-1
cdr3_aa: ATSSFPNPGLANNEQY

clone_size: many
j_call: TRBJ1-1
v_call: TRBV11-2
cdr3_aa: ASSSRPRDREAF

clone_size: NA
j_call: TRBJ2-1
v_call: TRBV14
cdr3_aa: ASSRYDAEGINEQF

clone_size: few
j_call: TRBJ1-2
v_call: TRBV12-3/TRBV12-4
cdr3_aa: ASSFIPGEGYGYT

clone_size: NA
j_call: TRBJ2-7
v_call: TRBV12-3/TRBV12-4
cdr3_aa: ASSRINSGSYEQY

clone_size: NA
j_call: TRBJ2-1
v_call: TRBV5-1
cdr3_aa: ASRSGQGYNEQF

clone_size: NA
j_call: TRBJ1-4
v_call: TRBV20-1
cdr3_aa: SARERDRPTNEKLF

clone_size: few
j_call: TRBJ1-2
v_call: TRBV13
cdr3_aa: ASSSGATANYGYT